These T cell receptor beta chains were read from a single sample in a study of blood T cell repertoires in COVID-19. Produced via immunoSEQ multiplex PCR; TCRdb's table is partial and in-frame only. The table records about 72,000 clones, around 82% of them present only once. The sequenced material came from peripheral blood. The receptors stem from a man aged 55 to 70 with acute or convalescent COVID-19. Both conserved end residues are part of each CDR3. The D gene is left open where the match is weak.

TRBJ2-1,TRBV18,NA,TGTGCCAGCTCACCTCAAAGGGGGAATGAGCAGTTCTTC,CASSPQRGNEQFF
TRBJ1-6,TRBV3-1/TRBV3-2,TRBD1,TGTGCCAGCAGCCAAGAAACAGGGGGTGGTTCACCCCTCCACTTT,CASSQETGGGSPLHF
TRBJ1-5,TRBV6-6,TRBD1,TGTGCCAGCAGCCAGACAGGGCTTGTCAATCAGCCCCAGCATTTT,CASSQTGLVNQPQHF
TRBJ1-5,TRBV19,TRBD1,TGTGCCAGTAAAAAGGGACAGAATGATCAGCCCCAGCATTTT,CASKKGQNDQPQHF
TRBJ1-3,TRBV5-6,NA,TGTGCCAGCAGCTTGGAACAGTATGGAAACACCATATATTTT,CASSLEQYGNTIYF
TRBJ2-2,TRBV5-4,TRBD1,TGTGCCAGCAGCCTTGACAGGGATACCGGGGAGCTGTTTTTT,CASSLDRDTGELFF
TRBJ2-5,TRBV10-1,TRBD2,TGCGCCAGCAGTGAGTCGACTAGCGGGGGGGCGACACAGTACTTC,CASSESTSGGATQYF
TRBJ1-5,TRBV4-1,TRBD1,TGCGCCAGCAGCCAAAAAATTACCACGGGACAGAACAATCAGCCCCAGCATTTT,CASSQKITTGQNNQPQHF
TRBJ1-2,TRBV29-1,TRBD1,TGCAGCGTTGAAGATAGCGACAGGGGGTACTATGGCTACACCTTC,CSVEDSDRGYYGYTF
TRBJ2-5,TRBV9,NA,TGTGCCAGCAGCCTCGGTGGTGGGGGCGCGGAGACCCAGTACTTC,CASSLGGGGAETQYF
TRBJ2-2,TRBV2,TRBD1,TGTGCCAGCAGAATAGGACAGGGGAAGGGTGCCGGGGAGCTGTTTTTT,CASRIGQGKGAGELFF
TRBJ1-2,TRBV19,NA,TGTGCCAGTAGTATTGTTGGAGGTGGCTACACCTTC,CASSIVGGGYTF
TRBJ1-4,TRBV29-1,NA,TGCAGCGTTGACTCTGGCGAAAAACTGTTTTTT,CSVDSGEKLFF
TRBJ2-1,TRBV5-5,TRBD1,TGTGCCAGCAGCCTACAGGGGAATGAGCAGTTCTTC,CASSLQGNEQFF
TRBJ1-5,TRBV7-2,NA,TGTGCCAGCAGCCTACAGGCTGGCCAGCCCCAGCATTTT,CASSLQAGQPQHF
TRBJ2-3,TRBV29-1,TRBD1,TGCAGCGTTGAAGGGACAGGGTCAACGCAGTATTTT,CSVEGTGSTQYF
TRBJ1-2,TRBV19,NA,TGTGCCAGTAGTATGAGGGCAGGGGATGGCTACACCTTC,CASSMRAGDGYTF